This is a list of T cell receptor beta chains from one sample in a study of T cell responses to AZD1222 COVID-19 vaccine. Repertoires were generated with immunoSEQ multiplex PCR, while TCRdb's copy carries only in-frame clones and drops some. The sample yields about 180,000 clones, 85% to 90% seen once. The sample in question was peripheral blood, obtained 28 days after the second dose of the MenACWY control vaccine. The source of these receptors is an adult who received the MenACWY meningococcal vaccine as a control. CDR3s include the opening cysteine and the closing phenylalanine or tryptophan. Each record gives: J gene, clone size, D gene, V gene, CDR3 protein, CDR3 DNA. The D gene is left open where the match is weak. Not every row has a clone size; where given, it reads once, few, many or a size class.

>TRBJ1-1|.|.|TRBV6-2/TRBV6-3
CASSFRTAMNTEAFF
TGTGCCAGCAGTTTTCGGACAGCTATGAACACTGAAGCTTTCTTT
>TRBJ1-4|.|.|TRBV7-9
CASSARGGGLDQTEEKLFF
TGTGCCAGCAGCGCGCGGGGGGGAGGCCTAGATCAGACAGAAGAAAAACTGTTTTTT
>TRBJ1-1|.|.|TRBV28
CASSVPTMNTEAFF
TGTGCCAGCAGTGTGCCAACTATGAACACTGAAGCTTTCTTT
>TRBJ2-3|.|TRBD1|TRBV18
CASSPSTGVTTDTQYF
TGTGCCAGCTCACCATCGACAGGGGTTACCACAGATACGCAGTATTTT
>TRBJ1-4|.|.|TRBV7-8
CASSLGTGPNEKLFF
TGTGCCAGCAGCTTAGGGACGGGCCCAAATGAAAAACTGTTTTTT
>TRBJ2-7|once|.|TRBV24-1
CATSDPENRNEQYF
TGTGCCACCAGTGACCCAGAGAATCGAAACGAGCAGTACTTC
>TRBJ1-5|.|.|TRBV2
CASSDREDQPQHF
TGTGCCAGCAGTGACAGGGAGGATCAGCCCCAGCATTTT
>TRBJ2-6|.|TRBD1|TRBV19
CASRPGQGSSGANVLTF
TGTGCCAGTAGGCCGGGACAGGGAAGTTCTGGGGCCAACGTCCTGACTTTC
>TRBJ1-4|.|.|TRBV7-8
CASSRETGQGNEKLFF
TGTGCCAGCAGCCGAGAGACGGGTCAGGGTAATGAAAAACTGTTTTTT
>TRBJ2-1|.|.|TRBV5-4
CASSSGRTASYNEQFF
TGTGCCAGCAGCTCCGGACGGACAGCGTCCTACAATGAGCAGTTCTTC
>TRBJ2-5|.|TRBD2|TRBV13
CASSLGQREETQYF
TGTGCCAGCAGCTTAGGGCAGCGGGAGGAGACCCAGTACTTC
>TRBJ1-1|.|.|TRBV2
CASSENTEAFF
TGTGCCAGCAGTGAGAACACTGAAGCTTTCTTT
>TRBJ2-7|.|.|TRBV15
CATSRDLQVPSGEQYF
TGTGCCACCAGCAGAGATCTACAGGTACCTTCCGGCGAGCAGTACTTC
>TRBJ2-7|.|.|TRBV7-3
CASSAQGGMGYEQYF
TGTGCCAGCAGCGCCCAAGGGGGAATGGGATACGAGCAGTACTTC
>TRBJ1-4|.|.|TRBV27
CASRLHGDGEKLFF
TGTGCCAGCAGGCTCCACGGGGACGGTGAAAAACTGTTTTTT
>TRBJ1-4|.|.|TRBV5-8
CASSSIGANEKLFF
TGTGCCAGCAGCTCGATCGGAGCTAATGAAAAACTGTTTTTT
>TRBJ1-3|.|.|TRBV7-3
CASSSGSGNTIYF
TGTGCCAGCAGCTCCGGCTCTGGAAACACCATATATTTT
>TRBJ1-2|.|.|TRBV3-1/TRBV3-2
CASSQVGWAKNGYTF
TGTGCCAGCAGCCAAGTCGGGTGGGCCAAGAATGGCTACACCTTC
>TRBJ1-1|.|.|TRBV4-3
CASSQVVSTEAFF
TGCGCCAGCAGCCAAGTTGTTTCCACTGAAGCTTTCTTT
>TRBJ1-5|.|.|TRBV9
CASSVTGDSNQPQHF
TGTGCCAGCAGCGTTACGGGGGACAGCAATCAGCCCCAGCATTTT
>TRBJ2-2|.|TRBD1|TRBV7-8
CASRRQGETGELFF
TGTGCCAGCAGGAGACAGGGGGAGACCGGGGAGCTGTTTTTT
>TRBJ2-4|.|.|TRBV7-2
CASSLEGLNIQYF
TGTGCCAGCAGCTTGGAAGGTCTCAACATTCAGTACTTC
>TRBJ2-3|once|.|TRBV24-1
CATSKTNPSTDTQYF
TGTGCCACCAGCAAGACTAACCCTAGCACAGATACGCAGTATTTT
>TRBJ1-2|.|.|TRBV28
CASSVQGSYGYTF
TGTGCCAGCAGTGTCCAGGGGAGCTATGGCTACACCTTC
>TRBJ1-5|.|TRBD1|TRBV18
CASSPGQENQPQHF
TGTGCCAGCTCACCAGGACAGGAGAATCAGCCCCAGCATTTT
>TRBJ1-1|few|.|TRBV28
CASSDYGGEAFF
TGTGCCAGCAGTGATTATGGAGGTGAGGCTTTCTTT
>TRBJ2-7|.|.|TRBV29-1
CSVGQFYEQYF
TGCAGCGTAGGACAGTTCTACGAGCAGTACTTC
>TRBJ2-7|once|.|TRBV2
CASIASLYEQYF
TGTGCCAGCATCGCGTCGCTCTACGAGCAGTACTTC
>TRBJ1-1|.|.|TRBV18
CASSPGNTEAFF
TGTGCCAGCTCACCCGGGAACACTGAAGCTTTCTTT